A single T cell receptor beta chain is shown here with its context. The target antigen is unknown. The data stem from a study of T cell responses to AZD1222 COVID-19 vaccine. General observations from the study: Donors were chiefly white British, with a greater number of females, and clonal diversity was perhaps underestimated. Seropositive AZD1222 recipients at baseline numbered only five or six. Within unmutated variant regions lay the reported targets of nearly half of spike-specific TCRs. Spike as a whole was targeted by vaccine-associated CD4 TCRs, dominant at 160-218 and 743-854.

Deletions cut 4 bases from V and 8 bases from J, with 8 bases between. Germline V CDR1 and CDR2: SNHLY, FYNNEI. This CDR3 spans 11 amino acids. The method was immunoSEQ multiplex PCR; TCRdb's version includes in-frame clones alone and lacks a portion of them. The sample has approximately 110,000 clones; 90% to 95% are singletons. Sequenced here: peripheral blood, sampled on day 0 of AZD1222 vaccination. The TCR comes from an adult in good health. This chain links TRBV2 with TRBJ1-1, with D perhaps matching TRBD1 (6 bases). The CDR3 DNA reads as TGTGCCAGCAGTGGTGACAGGGAAGCTTTCTTT. Protein product: CASSGDREAFF.